A selection of T cell receptor beta chains follows, all from one sample in a study of shared clonotypes between healthy human individuals. Libraries were prepared by immunoSEQ multiplex PCR; TCRdb keeps only in-frame clonotypes and omits some of them. The sample consists of roughly 2,000,000 clones, about 94% of them appearing once. Source material: naive CD8+ T cells sorted from blood. The receptors derive from a man aged 18 to 29 in good health. CDR3s include the opening cysteine and the closing phenylalanine or tryptophan. A D gene is named only where the DNA matches it firmly. The size field is filled for only some rows; it gives once, few, many or a size class.

TRBJ2-5	-	-	TRBV7-9	CASSLVEQETQYF	TGTGCCAGCAGCTTAGTAGAACAAGAGACCCAGTACTTC
TRBJ2-7	-	-	TRBV27	CASSLLTGEGSYEQYF	TGTGCCAGCAGTTTGCTAACAGGGGAGGGATCCTACGAGCAGTACTTC
TRBJ1-1	-	-	TRBV28	CASSLMDGNTEAFF	TGTGCCAGCAGTTTAATGGACGGGAACACTGAAGCTTTCTTT
TRBJ2-2	TRBD2	-	TRBV7-8	CASSRGLAGNTGELFF	TGTGCCAGCAGCAGAGGACTAGCGGGGAACACCGGGGAGCTGTTTTTT
TRBJ1-5	TRBD1	-	TRBV27	CASRAGTGGRGGSNQPQHF	TGTGCCAGCAGGGCCGGGACAGGAGGACGAGGTGGTAGCAATCAGCCCCAGCATTTT
TRBJ2-7	-	-	TRBV19	CASSIASSNEQYF	TGTGCCAGTAGTATAGCCAGCTCCAACGAGCAGTACTTC
TRBJ1-5	-	-	TRBV27	CASSLGQNQPQHF	TGTGCCAGCAGTTTAGGACAGAATCAGCCCCAGCATTTT
TRBJ2-5	-	-	TRBV6-5	CASSYEGNGGETQYF	TGTGCCAGCAGTTACGAGGGGAACGGGGGAGAGACCCAGTACTTC
TRBJ2-3	-	-	TRBV6-5	CASSYVGSTDTQYF	TGTGCCAGCAGTTATGTAGGTAGCACAGATACGCAGTATTTT
TRBJ1-3	-	-	TRBV5-6	CASSLGWGGNTIYF	TGTGCCAGCAGCTTAGGGTGGGGAGGAAACACCATATATTTT
TRBJ1-1	-	-	TRBV6-6	CASSNLGMNTEAFF	TGTGCCAGCAGTAACCTGGGTATGAACACTGAAGCTTTCTTT
TRBJ1-1	-	-	TRBV9	CASSSNGVNTEAFF	TGTGCCAGCAGTTCTAACGGGGTGAACACTGAAGCTTTCTTT
TRBJ2-7	-	-	TRBV13	CASSLGGGSHEQYF	TGTGCCAGCAGCTTAGGAGGGGGAAGTCACGAGCAGTACTTC
TRBJ2-1	TRBD2	-	TRBV9	CASSVEGTSVHEQFF	TGTGCCAGCAGCGTAGAAGGGACTAGCGTTCATGAGCAGTTCTTC
TRBJ2-3	-	once	TRBV5-6	CASSLLPDTQYF	TGTGCCAGCAGCTTGTTGCCAGATACGCAGTATTTT
TRBJ1-1	-	-	TRBV19	CASSIFSLNTEAFF	TGTGCCAGTAGTATTTTTAGCCTGAACACTGAAGCTTTCTTT
TRBJ1-5	-	-	TRBV21-1	CASSKDRGTDSNQPQHF	TGTGCCAGCAGCAAAGACCGTGGGACAGATAGCAATCAGCCCCAGCATTTT
TRBJ2-7	-	-	TRBV27	CASSLSYGHLSYEQYF	TGTGCCAGCAGTTTATCTTATGGACACCTCTCCTACGAGCAGTACTTC
TRBJ2-5	-	-	TRBV7-2	CASSFPGWEETQYF	TGTGCCAGCAGCTTCCCCGGCTGGGAAGAGACCCAGTACTTC
TRBJ1-1	-	-	TRBV6-5	CASSYSGVGGEAFF	TGTGCCAGCAGTTACTCAGGTGTGGGGGGAGAAGCTTTCTTT
TRBJ1-1	-	-	TRBV30	CAWRHLAVGNTEAFF	TGTGCCTGGAGACACCTGGCGGTTGGGAACACTGAAGCTTTCTTT
TRBJ2-5	-	-	TRBV7-8	CASSSRSVETQYF	TGTGCCAGCAGCTCCCGTTCAGTTGAGACCCAGTACTTC
TRBJ2-1	TRBD2	-	TRBV13	CASSSSGRAYNEQFF	TGTGCCAGCAGCTCCAGCGGGAGGGCCTACAATGAGCAGTTCTTC
TRBJ2-2	-	-	TRBV4-3	CASSQEAWVDGELFF	TGCGCCAGCAGCCAAGAAGCCTGGGTTGACGGGGAGCTGTTTTTT
TRBJ1-5	-	-	TRBV28	CASSLGRGGYQPQHF	TGTGCCAGCAGTTTAGGGAGGGGTGGGTACCAGCCCCAGCATTTT
TRBJ2-7	-	-	TRBV27	CASSFIPLAHEQYF	TGTGCCAGCAGTTTTATCCCCCTCGCCCACGAGCAGTACTTC
TRBJ1-1	-	-	TRBV28	CASSFVGRTEAFF	TGTGCCAGCAGTTTTGTGGGAAGGACTGAAGCTTTCTTT
TRBJ2-1	-	-	TRBV27	CASSFRGSSYNEQFF	TGTGCCAGCAGTTTCAGGGGCAGCTCCTACAATGAGCAGTTCTTC
TRBJ1-5	-	-	TRBV6-5	CASSPSWGNQPQHF	TGTGCCAGCAGTCCATCCTGGGGGAATCAGCCCCAGCATTTT
TRBJ2-7	-	-	TRBV7-8	CASSSVFSPFPYEQYF	TGTGCCAGCAGCTCTGTATTTTCTCCGTTTCCCTACGAGCAGTACTTC
TRBJ2-3	-	-	TRBV2	CASSNRDWGVDTQYF	TGTGCCAGCAGCAACCGGGACTGGGGCGTGGATACGCAGTATTTT
TRBJ2-7	-	-	TRBV6-1	CASSEPPDSTYEQYF	TGTGCCAGCAGTGAGCCTCCTGACTCAACTTACGAGCAGTACTTC
TRBJ1-5	TRBD1	-	TRBV27	CASRPSPSGGSNQPQHF	TGTGCCAGCAGACCCTCACCCTCAGGGGGGAGCAATCAGCCCCAGCATTTT
TRBJ1-1	-	-	TRBV27	CASSLGGWDNWRGAFF	TGTGCCAGCAGTTTGGGTGGTTGGGACAATTGGCGGGGGGCTTTCTTT
TRBJ2-6	-	-	TRBV11-2	CASSFGGANVLTF	TGTGCCAGCAGCTTCGGGGGGGCCAACGTCCTGACTTTC
TRBJ1-2	TRBD1	few	TRBV6-5	CASSSGTAINYGYTF	TGTGCCAGCAGTTCGGGGACAGCAATTAACTATGGCTACACCTTC
TRBJ2-2	TRBD2	-	TRBV27	CASSYLRAAGGLNTGELFF	TGTGCCAGCAGTTACCTTCGGGCAGCGGGAGGCCTGAACACCGGGGAGCTGTTTTTT
TRBJ2-6	TRBD1	-	TRBV5-1	CASSFGGTGEAGANVLTF	TGCGCCAGCAGCTTTGGAGGGACAGGGGAAGCTGGGGCCAACGTCCTGACTTTC
TRBJ2-7	-	-	TRBV7-8	CASSLDPGFAYEQYF	TGTGCCAGCAGCTTAGACCCGGGATTCGCGTACGAGCAGTACTTC
TRBJ2-1	-	once	TRBV7-2	CASSSFGAVAYNEQFF	TGTGCCAGCAGCTCGTTCGGGGCAGTAGCCTACAATGAGCAGTTCTTC
TRBJ2-1	TRBD2	-	TRBV27	CATVRLAGGGGDEQFF	TGTGCCACCGTCAGACTAGCGGGGGGTGGTGGGGATGAGCAGTTCTTC
TRBJ2-7	TRBD2	once	TRBV19	CASREPGLAGEQYF	TGTGCCAGTAGAGAGCCGGGACTAGCTGGCGAGCAGTACTTC
TRBJ2-7	-	-	TRBV9	CASSVGFELTYEQYF	TGTGCCAGCAGCGTAGGTTTTGAACTGACCTACGAGCAGTACTTC
TRBJ2-3	TRBD1	-	TRBV9	CASSVEDRGTDTQYF	TGTGCCAGCAGCGTAGAGGACAGGGGGACAGATACGCAGTATTTT
TRBJ2-1	-	-	TRBV10-2	CASSVTNEQFF	TGCGCCAGCAGTGTTACCAATGAGCAGTTCTTC
TRBJ2-7	TRBD2	-	TRBV6-4	CASSVRGDYEQYF	TGTGCCAGCAGTGTTCGGGGGGACTACGAGCAGTACTTC
TRBJ2-5	-	-	TRBV2	CARLAADQETQYF	TGTGCCAGACTCGCGGCAGATCAAGAGACCCAGTACTTC
TRBJ2-1	-	-	TRBV7-9	CASSLDTGVRYNEQFF	TGTGCCAGCAGCTTAGACACGGGGGTCCGATACAATGAGCAGTTCTTC
TRBJ2-7	-	-	TRBV27	CASSLGHAFEQYF	TGTGCCAGCAGTTTAGGACACGCCTTCGAGCAGTACTTC